This entry describes one T cell receptor (beta chain). Its antigen is as yet unknown. Assay used: immunoSEQ multiplex PCR; TCRdb lists only in-frame clones, some missing. The table includes 85,000 to 95,000 clones, 89% detected once. The data derive from a study of OX40 agonist ivuxolimab in advanced cancers. Background on the study: The dose-escalation cohort was around 83% male, with a mean age of about 60 years, ranging about 23 to 90. Three patients responded partially, comprising one with hepatocellular carcinoma and two with cutaneous melanoma. Prior anti-PD-1, anti-PD-L1 or anti-CTLA-4 therapy was allowed; less than 45% had some. Study-wide points: Dose levels from 0.1 to 3.0 mg/kg saw CD4+ and CD8+ blood T cells expand clonally by week 6.

The CDR3 sequence is 15 residues long. V lost 4 bases to trimming and J lost 6 bases; unmatched junction nucleotides: 11. Per germline, CDR1 SGHRS and CDR2 YFSETQ. The TCR comes from an adult with an advanced solid tumor such as melanoma, head and neck, liver or kidney cancer. V usage is TRBV5-1 and J usage is TRBJ1-2; 8 bases agree with TRBD1. Sequenced here: CD4+ or CD8+ T cells sorted from blood, sampled in a trial of the OX40 agonist ivuxolimab. The CDR3 here is CASSALQGVANGYTF. Written as DNA, the CDR3 is TGCGCCAGCAGCGCCTTACAGGGGGTTGCTAATGGCTACACCTTC.